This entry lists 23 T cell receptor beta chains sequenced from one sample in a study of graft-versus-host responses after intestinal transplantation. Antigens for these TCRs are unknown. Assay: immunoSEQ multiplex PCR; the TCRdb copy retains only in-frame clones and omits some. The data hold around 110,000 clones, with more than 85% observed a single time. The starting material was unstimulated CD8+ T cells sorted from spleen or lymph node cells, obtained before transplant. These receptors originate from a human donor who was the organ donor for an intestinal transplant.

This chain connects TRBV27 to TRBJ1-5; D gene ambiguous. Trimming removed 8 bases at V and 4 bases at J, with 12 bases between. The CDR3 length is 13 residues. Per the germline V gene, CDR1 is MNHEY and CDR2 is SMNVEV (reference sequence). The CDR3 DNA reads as TGTGCCAGCGGGTTGGGTCGAAATCAGCCCCAGCATTTT. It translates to CASGLGRNQPQHF.

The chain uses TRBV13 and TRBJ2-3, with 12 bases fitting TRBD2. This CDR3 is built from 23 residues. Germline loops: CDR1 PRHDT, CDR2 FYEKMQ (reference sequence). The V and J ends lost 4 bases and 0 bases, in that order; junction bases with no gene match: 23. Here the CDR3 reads CASSYTGGVLAGGPSASTDTQYF. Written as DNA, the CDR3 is TGTGCCAGCAGCTACACAGGGGGCGTTCTAGCGGGAGGGCCCTCGGCTAGCACAGATACGCAGTATTTT.

The CDR3 sequence: CASSFITSGGGEQFF. CDR3 sequence (DNA): TGTGCCAGCAGTTTCATAACTAGCGGGGGGGGTGAGCAGTTCTTC. The V call is TRBV28, the J call TRBJ2-1; 13 bases match TRBD2. V shed 3 bases and J 9 bases; nucleotides not matched to a gene: 5. The length of the CDR3 is 15 residues. The V gene's germline CDR1 is MDHEN and CDR2 SYDVKM.

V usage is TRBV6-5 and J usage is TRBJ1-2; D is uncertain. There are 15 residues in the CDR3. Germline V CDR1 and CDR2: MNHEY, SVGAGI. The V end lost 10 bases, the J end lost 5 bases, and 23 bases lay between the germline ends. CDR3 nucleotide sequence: TGTGCCACCTTGGCCACTGCCCACCGCTGGTATGGCTACACCTTC. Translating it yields CATLATAHRWYGYTF.

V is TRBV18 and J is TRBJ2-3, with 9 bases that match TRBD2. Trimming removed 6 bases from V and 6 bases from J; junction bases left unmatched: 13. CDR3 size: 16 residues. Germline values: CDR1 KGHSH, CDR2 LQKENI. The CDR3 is CASSPGVSGRTDTQYF. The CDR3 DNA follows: TGTGCCAGCTCCCCAGGGGTTAGCGGGAGAACCGATACGCAGTATTTT.

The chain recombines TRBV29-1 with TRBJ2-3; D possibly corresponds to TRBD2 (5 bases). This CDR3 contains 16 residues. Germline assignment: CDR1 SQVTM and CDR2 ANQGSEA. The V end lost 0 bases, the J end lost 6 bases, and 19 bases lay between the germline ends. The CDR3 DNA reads TGCAGCGTTGAAGAAGGAAATAGCGCCCTCCCCGATACGCAGTATTTT. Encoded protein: CSVEEGNSALPDTQYF.

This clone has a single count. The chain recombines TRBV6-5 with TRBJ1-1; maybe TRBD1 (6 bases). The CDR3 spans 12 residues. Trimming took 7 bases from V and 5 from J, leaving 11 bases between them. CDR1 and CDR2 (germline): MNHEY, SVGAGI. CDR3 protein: CASTRGRTEAFF. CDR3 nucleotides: TGTGCCAGCACGAGGGGGAGGACTGAAGCTTTCTTT.

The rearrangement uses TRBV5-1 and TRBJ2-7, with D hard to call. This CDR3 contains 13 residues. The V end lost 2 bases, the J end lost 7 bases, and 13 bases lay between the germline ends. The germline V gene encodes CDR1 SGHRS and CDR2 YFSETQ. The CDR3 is CASSFDFEGEQYF. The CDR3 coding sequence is TGCGCCAGCAGCTTCGACTTCGAAGGGGAGCAGTACTTC.

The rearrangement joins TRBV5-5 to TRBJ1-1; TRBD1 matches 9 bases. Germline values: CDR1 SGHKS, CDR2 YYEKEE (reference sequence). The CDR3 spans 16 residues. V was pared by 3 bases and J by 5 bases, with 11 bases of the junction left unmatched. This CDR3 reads CASSSQQGARGTEAFF. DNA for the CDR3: TGTGCCAGCAGCTCCCAACAGGGGGCGCGTGGGACTGAAGCTTTCTTT.

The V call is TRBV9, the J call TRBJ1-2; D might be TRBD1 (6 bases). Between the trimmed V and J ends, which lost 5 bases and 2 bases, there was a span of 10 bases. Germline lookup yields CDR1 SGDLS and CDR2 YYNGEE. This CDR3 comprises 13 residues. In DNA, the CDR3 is TGTGCCAGCAGTGAAGGACAGAACTATGGCTACACCTTC. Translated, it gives CASSEGQNYGYTF.

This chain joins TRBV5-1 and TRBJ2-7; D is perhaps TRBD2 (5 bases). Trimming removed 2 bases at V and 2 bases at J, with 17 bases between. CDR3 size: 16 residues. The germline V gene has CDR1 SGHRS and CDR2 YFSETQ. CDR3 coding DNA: TGCGCCAGCAGCTTCATTCCGGAGGCCCTGACCTACGAGCAGTACTTC. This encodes CASSFIPEALTYEQYF.

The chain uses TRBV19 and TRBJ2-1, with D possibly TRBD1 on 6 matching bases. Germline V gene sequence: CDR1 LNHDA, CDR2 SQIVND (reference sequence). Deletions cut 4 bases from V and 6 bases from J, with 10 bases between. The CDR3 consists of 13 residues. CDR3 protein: CASSTTGFNEQFF. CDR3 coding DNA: TGTGCCAGTAGTACTACAGGGTTCAATGAGCAGTTCTTC.

CDR3 nucleotide sequence: TGCGCCAGCAGCCAAGCGGGGGCCTATATCTCTGGGGCCAACGTCCTGACTTTC. Its translation is CASSQAGAYISGANVLTF. The gene calls are TRBV4-1 and TRBJ2-6; D may match TRBD1 or TRBD2 (6 bases each). This CDR3 has 18 residues. Trimming removed 1 base from V and 0 bases from J, with 13 bases in between. Per germline, CDR1 MGHRA and CDR2 YSYEKL.

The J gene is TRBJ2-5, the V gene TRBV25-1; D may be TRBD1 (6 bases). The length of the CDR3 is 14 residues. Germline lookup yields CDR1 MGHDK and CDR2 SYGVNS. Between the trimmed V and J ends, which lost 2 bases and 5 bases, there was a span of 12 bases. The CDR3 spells CASSEQGSGETQYF. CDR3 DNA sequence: TGTGCCAGCAGTGAACAGGGGTCGGGGGAGACCCAGTACTTC.

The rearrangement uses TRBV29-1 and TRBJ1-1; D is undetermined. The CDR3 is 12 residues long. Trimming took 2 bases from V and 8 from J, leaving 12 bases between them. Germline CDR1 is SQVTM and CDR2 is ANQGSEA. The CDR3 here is CSVEISSGEAFF. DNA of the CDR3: TGCAGCGTTGAAATATCCAGCGGGGAAGCTTTCTTT. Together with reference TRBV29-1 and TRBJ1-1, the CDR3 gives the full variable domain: SAVISQKPSRDICQRGTSLTIQCQVDSQVTMMFWYRQQPGQSLTLIATANQGSEATYESGFVIDKFPISRPNLTFSTLTVSNMSPEDSSIYLCSVEISSGEAFFGQGTRLTVV.

In nucleotides, the CDR3 is TGTGCCTGGGAGGACAGGGGACTCTCCGGTGGAAACACCATATATTTT. The encoded protein is CAWEDRGLSGGNTIYF. The genes are TRBV30 and TRBJ1-3; 9 bases line up with TRBD1. V dropped 5 bases and J dropped 3; count of bases not matched to a gene: 11. The germline V gene encodes CDR1 GTSNPN and CDR2 SVGIG (reference sequence). This CDR3 has 16 residues. The full variable domain, rest sourced from reference TRBV30 and TRBJ1-3, is SQTIHQWPATLVQPVGSPLSLECTVEGTSNPNLYWYRQAAGRGLQLLFYSVGIGQISSEVPQNLSASRPQDRQFILSSKKLLLSDSGFYLCAWEDRGLSGGNTIYFGEGSWLTVV.

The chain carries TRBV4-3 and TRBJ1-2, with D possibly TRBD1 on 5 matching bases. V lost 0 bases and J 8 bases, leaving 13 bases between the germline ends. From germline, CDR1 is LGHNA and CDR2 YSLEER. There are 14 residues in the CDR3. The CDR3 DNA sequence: TGCGCCAGCAGCCAAGATGCGGGGTGGGACGGCTACACCTTC. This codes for CASSQDAGWDGYTF.

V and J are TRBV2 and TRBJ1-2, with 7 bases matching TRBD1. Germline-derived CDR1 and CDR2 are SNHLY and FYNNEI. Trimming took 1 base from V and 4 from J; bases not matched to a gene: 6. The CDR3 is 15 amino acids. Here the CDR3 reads CASSEVGGAVYGYTF. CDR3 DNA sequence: TGTGCCAGCAGTGAAGTAGGGGGCGCCGTCTATGGCTACACCTTC.

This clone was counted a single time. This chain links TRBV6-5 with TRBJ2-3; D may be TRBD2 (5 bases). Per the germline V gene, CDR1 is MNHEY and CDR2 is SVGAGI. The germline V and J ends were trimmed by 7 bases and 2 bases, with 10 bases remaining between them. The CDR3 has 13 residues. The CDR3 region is CASTGAVTDTQYF. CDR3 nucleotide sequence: TGTGCCAGCACCGGAGCGGTCACAGATACGCAGTATTTT.

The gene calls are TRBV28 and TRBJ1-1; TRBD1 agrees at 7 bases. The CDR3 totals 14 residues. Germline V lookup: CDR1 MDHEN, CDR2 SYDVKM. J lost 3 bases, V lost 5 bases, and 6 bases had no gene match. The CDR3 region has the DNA TGTGCCAGCAGTCCTACAGGGGCCTACACTGAAGCTTTCTTT. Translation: CASSPTGAYTEAFF. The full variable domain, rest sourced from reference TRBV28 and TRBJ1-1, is DVKVTQSSRYLVKRTGEKVFLECVQDMDHENMFWYRQDPGLGLRLIYFSYDVKMKEKGDIPEGYSVSREKKERFSLILESASTNQTSMYLCASSPTGAYTEAFFGQGTRLTVV.

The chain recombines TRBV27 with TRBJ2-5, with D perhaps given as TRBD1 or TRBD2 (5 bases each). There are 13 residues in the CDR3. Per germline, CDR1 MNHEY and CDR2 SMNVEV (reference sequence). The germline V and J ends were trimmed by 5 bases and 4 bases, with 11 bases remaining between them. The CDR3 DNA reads TGTGCCAGCAGTCCAGGGACGGTAGAGACCCAGTACTTC. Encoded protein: CASSPGTVETQYF.

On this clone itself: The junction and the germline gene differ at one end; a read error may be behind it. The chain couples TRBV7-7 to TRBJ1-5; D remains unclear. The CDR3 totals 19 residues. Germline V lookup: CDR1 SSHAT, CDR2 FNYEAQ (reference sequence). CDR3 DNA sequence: TGTGCTAGCAGCTCAGAAAACGAAACTTGGCGGAGGGTGGGTCAGCCCCAGCATTTT. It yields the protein CASSSENETWRRVGQPQHF. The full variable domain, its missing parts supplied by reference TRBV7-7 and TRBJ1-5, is GAGVSQSPRYKVTKRGQDVTLRCDPISSHATLYWYQQALGQGPEFLTYFNYEAQPDKSGLPSDRFSAERPEGSISTLTIQRTEQRDSAMYRCASSSENETWRRVGQPQHFGDGTRLSIL.

CDR3 region: CASRTSGSYNEQFF. CDR3 in DNA: TGTGCCAGTAGGACTAGCGGGAGCTACAATGAGCAGTTCTTC. The chain is built from TRBV19 and TRBJ2-1; 12 bases are shared with TRBD2. Germline CDR1 is LNHDA and CDR2 is SQIVND (reference sequence). This CDR3 comprises 14 residues. Germline trimming cut 6 bases from V and 3 bases from J; bases unmatched to any gene: 0.